Below, 20 T cell receptor beta chains from the same sample are listed, as sequenced in a study of T cell responses to AZD1222 COVID-19 vaccine. The table came from immunoSEQ multiplex PCR; TCRdb's copy has only in-frame clones and leaves some out. The sample has some 150,000 clones, roughly 84% seen once. Material: peripheral blood, obtained 28 days after the second AZD1222 dose. The origin of the receptors is an adult who received the AZD1222 COVID-19 vaccine.

The rearrangement joins TRBV6-5 to TRBJ1-2, with 8 bases aligning to TRBD1. V lost 10 bases to trimming and J lost 5 bases; unmatched junction nucleotides: 12. In germline, CDR1 is MNHEY, CDR2 SVGAGI. This CDR3 contains 14 residues. CDR3 amino acids: CATLPDRVQYGYTF. Here the CDR3 DNA reads TGTGCCACTCTCCCGGACAGGGTACAGTATGGCTACACCTTC.

The chain links TRBV3-1 (or the pseudogene TRBV3-2) to TRBJ1-2, with D possibly matching TRBD1 (6 bases). Per the germline V gene, CDR1 is LGHDT and CDR2 is YNNKEL (reference sequence). V lost 5 bases and J 7 bases, leaving 23 bases between the germline ends. This CDR3 is built from 16 residues. The CDR3 here is CASSWDTTGTIFGYTF. The CDR3 DNA sequence: TGTGCCAGCAGCTGGGACACCACCGGGACAATATTTGGCTACACCTTC.

In this sample, this clone turned up once. V usage is TRBV6-1 and J usage is TRBJ2-5; 8 nucleotides line up with TRBD1. The germline V gene has CDR1 MNHNS and CDR2 SASEGT. The V segment lost 3 bases and the J segment 5 bases; nucleotides outside the gene matches: 11. This CDR3 is 16 amino acids long. The CDR3 here is CASSEQGATLQETQYF. The CDR3 bases are TGTGCCAGCAGTGAGCAGGGGGCGACACTCCAGGAGACCCAGTACTTC.

This clone came up a few times. The chain couples TRBV7-8 to TRBJ1-4, with 8 positions matching TRBD1. V trimming: 2 bases; J trimming: 6 bases; junction bases outside the gene matches: 11. Germline V gene data show CDR1 as SGHVS and CDR2 as FQNEAQ. This CDR3 spans 17 amino acids. CDR3 sequence reads: CASSLSRIRGRHEKLFF. CDR3 DNA sequence: TGTGCCAGCAGCTTATCACGGATCAGGGGGCGCCATGAAAAACTGTTTTTT.

The chain recombines TRBV19 with TRBJ1-2, with TRBD1 matching 7 bases. The CDR3 has 18 residues. Germline V CDR1 and CDR2: LNHDA, SQIVND (reference sequence). The V gene end was trimmed by 4 bases and the J gene end by 1 base; junction bases not matched to a gene: 15. The CDR3 spells CASSTAGTEEWGNYGYTF. CDR3 coding DNA: TGTGCCAGTAGTACGGCCGGGACAGAAGAGTGGGGTAACTATGGCTACACCTTC.

J is TRBJ2-2 and V is TRBV11-2; D perhaps matches TRBD2 (6 bases). Germline-derived CDR1 and CDR2 are SGHAT and FQNNGV. The length of the CDR3 is 16 residues. V was clipped by 6 bases and J by 4 bases, with 18 bases between them. The CDR3 DNA is TGTGCCAGCAGTCCAAGGAGGGACCAGATCACCGGGGAGCTGTTTTTT. Its protein is CASSPRRDQITGELFF. Full variable domain (outside the CDR3, taken from reference TRBV11-2 and TRBJ2-2): EAGVAQSPRYKIIEKRQSVAFWCNPISGHATLYWYQQILGQGPKLLIQFQNNGVVDDSQLPKDRFSAERLKGVDSTLKIQPAKLEDSAVYLCASSPRRDQITGELFFGEGSRLTVL.

This clone appeared a few times. The gene calls are TRBV29-1 and TRBJ1-4, with 10 bases fitting TRBD1. The V and J ends lost 7 bases and 7 bases, in that order; junction bases with no gene match: 3. The CDR3 contains 12 residues. CDR1 and CDR2 from the germline V gene are SQVTM and ANQGSEA. The CDR3 DNA reads as TGCAGCGCCCGGGACAGGGGTGAAAAACTGTTTTTT. Translation gives CSARDRGEKLFF. Using reference TRBV29-1 and TRBJ1-4 for the parts outside the CDR3, the full variable domain is SAVISQKPSRDICQRGTSLTIQCQVDSQVTMMFWYRQQPGQSLTLIATANQGSEATYESGFVIDKFPISRPNLTFSTLTVSNMSPEDSSIYLCSARDRGEKLFFGSGTQLSVL.

This clone appeared a few times. The V call is TRBV4-1, the J call TRBJ2-5; tentatively, D is TRBD2 (6 bases). Germline-derived CDR1 and CDR2 are MGHRA and YSYEKL. V was trimmed by 3 bases and J by 5 bases, leaving 22 bases between them. The CDR3 is made up of 17 amino acids. The CDR3 DNA reads TGCGCCAGCAGCCAGGCTAGCGAGGTAGCAGCTGGGGAGACCCAGTACTTC. It specifies CASSQASEVAAGETQYF.

The genes are TRBV19 and TRBJ2-3, with 15 bases fitting TRBD2. CDR3 length: 15 residues. Germline V CDR1 and CDR2: LNHDA, SQIVND (reference sequence). V trimming: 5 bases; J trimming: 6 bases; junction bases outside the gene matches: 3. This CDR3 reads CASSGLAGGGDTQYF. The CDR3 bases are TGTGCCAGTAGTGGACTAGCGGGAGGGGGGGATACGCAGTATTTT.

V is TRBV29-1 and J is TRBJ1-1, with 9 bases matching TRBD1. Germline values: CDR1 SQVTM, CDR2 ANQGSEA. Losses at the gene ends were 7 bases for V and 8 bases for J; bases not matched to a gene: 8. The CDR3 runs 12 residues. CDR3 sequence: CSGNRDRAEAFF. CDR3 nucleotide sequence: TGCAGCGGAAACCGGGACAGGGCGGAAGCTTTCTTT.

The rearrangement joins TRBV15 to TRBJ2-3; TRBD2 matches at 10 bases. J lost 5 bases, V lost 1 base, and 9 bases had no gene match. Per germline, CDR1 LNHNV and CDR2 YYDKDF (reference sequence). The CDR3 totals 17 residues. The CDR3 sequence is CATSRAGLAGAGDTQYF. The CDR3 DNA reads TGTGCCACCAGCAGAGCAGGGCTAGCGGGAGCCGGAGATACGCAGTATTTT. The full variable domain, rest sourced from reference TRBV15 and TRBJ2-3, is DAMVIQNPRYQVTQFGKPVTLSCSQTLNHNVMYWYQQKSSQAPKLLFHYYDKDFNNEADTPDNFQSRRPNTSFCFLDIRSPGLGDTAMYLCATSRAGLAGAGDTQYFGPGTRLTVL.

In this sample, this clone turned up once. The rearrangement links TRBV5-6 to TRBJ1-4; 10 nucleotides line up with TRBD1. J gave up 4 bases and V 5 bases, and 2 bases lay outside the gene matches. The CDR3 runs 14 residues. CDR1 is SGHDT, CDR2 YYEEEE, per germline. The CDR3 region has the DNA TGTGCCAGCAGGGGGACAGGGGATAATGAAAAACTGTTTTTT. It specifies CASRGTGDNEKLFF.

This chain connects TRBV18 to TRBJ2-7; no clear D gene. The V end lost 3 bases, the J end lost 0 bases, and 9 bases lay between the germline ends. CDR3 length: 14 residues. CDR1 and CDR2 (germline): KGHSH, LQKENI. Here the CDR3 DNA reads TGTGCCAGCTCACCGTCTCCTAGCTCCTACGAGCAGTACTTC. Translation: CASSPSPSSYEQYF.

This clone was seen more than once but under ten times. V gene TRBV28 combines with J gene TRBJ2-7; 7 positions match TRBD2. Germline V gene lookup returns CDR1 MDHEN and CDR2 SYDVKM. V was pared by 4 bases and J by 4 bases, with 10 bases of the junction left unmatched. The CDR3 consists of 15 residues. Here the CDR3 reads CASSWFEAGSYEQYF. Written as DNA, the CDR3 is TGTGCCAGCAGTTGGTTCGAAGCGGGGAGTTACGAGCAGTACTTC.

V and J are TRBV3-1 (or the pseudogene TRBV3-2) and TRBJ2-1, with D tentatively TRBD2 (5 bases). CDR1 and CDR2 from the germline V gene are LGHDT and YNNKEL (reference sequence). CDR3 size: 13 residues. V was cut by 1 base and J by 8 bases, with 9 bases left in between. CDR3 in DNA: TGTGCCAGCAGCCAAGGGACTGCCGATGAGCAGTTCTTC. Translating it yields CASSQGTADEQFF.

The chain links TRBV7-9 to TRBJ2-1, with D perhaps given as TRBD1 or TRBD2 (6 bases each). The germline V gene has CDR1 SEHNR and CDR2 FQNEAQ (reference sequence). V lost 5 bases and J 5 bases, leaving 16 bases between the germline ends. The CDR3 extends over 15 amino acids. The CDR3 protein is CASSPSGATHNEQFF. DNA for the CDR3: TGTGCCAGCAGCCCTTCGGGGGCCACACACAATGAGCAGTTCTTC.

The chain links TRBV3-1 (or the pseudogene TRBV3-2) to TRBJ1-4; D is uncertain. Trimming shortened V by 7 bases and J by 0 bases, and 9 bases separated the two germline ends. The CDR3 length is 14 residues. CDR1 and CDR2 from the germline V gene are LGHDT and YNNKEL (reference sequence). The CDR3 DNA reads as TGTGCCAGCAATTTGGCCGCAACTAATGAAAAACTGTTTTTT. Translated: CASNLAATNEKLFF.

This chain uses TRBV5-6 with TRBJ1-2, with D uncertain. Trimming stripped 2 bases from V and 3 bases from J, with 11 bases between. Per the germline V gene, CDR1 is SGHDT and CDR2 is YYEEEE. The CDR3 has 14 amino acids. CDR3 sequence reads: CASSFSGLDYGYTF. Written as DNA, the CDR3 is TGTGCCAGCAGCTTCTCGGGGTTGGACTATGGCTACACCTTC.

The rearrangement joins TRBV6-5 to TRBJ1-6, with D maybe TRBD1 (5 bases). Trimming removed 8 bases at V and 8 bases at J, with 19 bases between. Germline CDR1 reads MNHEY; CDR2 reads SVGAGI. CDR3 length: 15 residues. The CDR3 bases are TGTGCCAGCCGTAATTGGGGCAGGGCCGATTCACCCCTCCACTTT. Protein sequence: CASRNWGRADSPLHF.

There are a few counts of this clone. For the CDR3, the DNA is TGTGCCACCAGCAGAGATCAGGACCTAAACTATGGCTACACCTTC. This codes for CATSRDQDLNYGYTF. This chain connects TRBV15 to TRBJ1-2, with D unclear. V was cut by 0 bases and J by 2 bases, with 10 bases left in between. CDR1 is LNHNV, CDR2 YYDKDF, per germline (reference sequence). The CDR3 length is 15 residues.